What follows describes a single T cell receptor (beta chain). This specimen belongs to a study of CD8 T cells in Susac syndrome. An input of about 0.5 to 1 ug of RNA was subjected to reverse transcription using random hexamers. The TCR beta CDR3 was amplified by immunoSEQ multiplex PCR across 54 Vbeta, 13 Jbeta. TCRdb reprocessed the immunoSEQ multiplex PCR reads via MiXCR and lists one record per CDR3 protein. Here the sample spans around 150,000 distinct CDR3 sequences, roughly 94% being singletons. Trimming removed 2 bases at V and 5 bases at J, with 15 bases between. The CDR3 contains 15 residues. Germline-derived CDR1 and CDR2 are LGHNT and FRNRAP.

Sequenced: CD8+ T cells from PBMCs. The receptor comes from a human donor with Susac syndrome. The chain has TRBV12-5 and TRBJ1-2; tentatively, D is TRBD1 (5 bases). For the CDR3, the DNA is TGTGCTAGTGGTTTGATTCGCGCTTGGACATATGGCTACACCTTC. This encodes CASGLIRAWTYGYTF. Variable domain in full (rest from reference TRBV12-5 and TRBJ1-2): DARVTQTPRHKVTEMGQEVTMRCQPILGHNTVFWYRQTMMQGLELLAYFRNRAPLDDSGMPKDRFSAEMPDATLATLKIQPSEPRDSAVYFCASGLIRAWTYGYTFGSGTRLTVV.